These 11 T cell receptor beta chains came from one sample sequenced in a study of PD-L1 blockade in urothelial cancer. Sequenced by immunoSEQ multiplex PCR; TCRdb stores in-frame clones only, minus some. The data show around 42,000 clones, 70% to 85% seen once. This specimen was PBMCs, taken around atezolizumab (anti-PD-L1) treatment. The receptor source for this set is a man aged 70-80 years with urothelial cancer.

The CDR3 loop reads CAWTTGFNTEAFF. In nucleotides, the CDR3 is TGTGCCTGGACTACAGGATTCAACACTGAAGCTTTCTTT. The V and J genes are TRBV30 and TRBJ1-1; D is perhaps TRBD1 (5 bases). The CDR3 runs to 13 residues. Trimming removed 4 bases at V and 2 bases at J, with 11 bases between. Germline loops: CDR1 GTSNPN, CDR2 SVGIG (reference sequence).

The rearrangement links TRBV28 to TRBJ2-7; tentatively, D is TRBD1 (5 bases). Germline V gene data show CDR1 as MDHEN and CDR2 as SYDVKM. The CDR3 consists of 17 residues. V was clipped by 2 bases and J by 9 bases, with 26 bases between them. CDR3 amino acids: CASSLIRGDWGQSSQYF. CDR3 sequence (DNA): TGTGCCAGCAGTTTAATTAGGGGTGACTGGGGTCAGTCGTCGCAGTACTTC.

CDR3 nucleotides: TGCAGTGCGGAGGCTAGGGACGAGCAGTACTTC. Protein sequence: CSAEARDEQYF. V is TRBV20-1 and J is TRBJ2-7; D is perhaps TRBD2 (5 bases). Between the trimmed V and J ends, which lost 6 bases and 5 bases, there was a span of 11 bases. Germline lookup yields CDR1 DFQATT and CDR2 SNEGSKA (reference sequence). CDR3 length equals 11 residues.

The CDR3 region is CASSLASSYNEQFF. In DNA form, the CDR3 reads TGTGCCAGCAGCTTAGCTTCCAGCTACAATGAGCAGTTCTTC. J is TRBJ2-1 and V is TRBV11-2; D remains unclear. The germline V and J ends were trimmed by 1 base and 3 bases, with 7 bases remaining between them. Germline V lookup: CDR1 SGHAT, CDR2 FQNNGV. The CDR3 runs 14 residues.

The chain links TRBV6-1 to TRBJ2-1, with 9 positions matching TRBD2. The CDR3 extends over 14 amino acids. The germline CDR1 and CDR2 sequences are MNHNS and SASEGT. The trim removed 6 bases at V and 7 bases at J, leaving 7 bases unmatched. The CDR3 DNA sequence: TGTGCCAGCAGGGGGGTAGCGGGAGCTAATGAGCAGTTCTTC. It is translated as CASRGVAGANEQFF.

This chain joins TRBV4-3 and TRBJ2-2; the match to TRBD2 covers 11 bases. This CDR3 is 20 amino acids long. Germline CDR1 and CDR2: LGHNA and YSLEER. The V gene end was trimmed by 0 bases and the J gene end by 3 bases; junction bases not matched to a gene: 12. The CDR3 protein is CASSQESVGSGRDDTGELFF. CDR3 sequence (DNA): TGCGCCAGCAGCCAAGAATCAGTGGGTAGCGGGAGGGATGACACCGGGGAGCTGTTTTTT.

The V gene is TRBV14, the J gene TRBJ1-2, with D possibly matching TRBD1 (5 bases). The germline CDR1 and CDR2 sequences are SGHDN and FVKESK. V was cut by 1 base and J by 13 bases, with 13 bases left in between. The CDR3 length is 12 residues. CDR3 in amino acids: CASSQVAGQTTF. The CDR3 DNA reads TGTGCCAGCAGCCAAGTAGCTGGACAAACCACCTTC.

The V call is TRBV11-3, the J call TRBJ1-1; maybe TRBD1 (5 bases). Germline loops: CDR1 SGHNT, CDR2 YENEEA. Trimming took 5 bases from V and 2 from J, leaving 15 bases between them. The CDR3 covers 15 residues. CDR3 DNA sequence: TGTGCCAGCAGCGGCCGGGGAGGGGTAAACACTGAAGCTTTCTTT. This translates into CASSGRGGVNTEAFF.

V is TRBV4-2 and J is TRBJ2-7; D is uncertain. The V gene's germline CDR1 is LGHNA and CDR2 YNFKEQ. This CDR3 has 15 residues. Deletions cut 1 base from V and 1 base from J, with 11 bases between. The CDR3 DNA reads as TGTGCCAGCAGCCAAGGGAATAGCTTGTCCTACGAGCAGTACTTC. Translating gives CASSQGNSLSYEQYF.

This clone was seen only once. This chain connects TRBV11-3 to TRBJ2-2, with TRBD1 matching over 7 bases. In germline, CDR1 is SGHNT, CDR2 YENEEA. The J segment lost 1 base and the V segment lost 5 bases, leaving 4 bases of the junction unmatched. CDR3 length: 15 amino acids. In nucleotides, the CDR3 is TGTGCCAGCAGCCGCGACAGGGTGAACACCGGGGAGCTGTTTTTT. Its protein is CASSRDRVNTGELFF.

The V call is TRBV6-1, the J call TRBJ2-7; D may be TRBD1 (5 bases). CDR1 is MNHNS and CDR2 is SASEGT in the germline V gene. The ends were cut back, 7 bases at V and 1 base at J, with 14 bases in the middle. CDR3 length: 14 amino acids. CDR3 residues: CASKGQASSYEQYF. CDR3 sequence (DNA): TGTGCCAGCAAGGGGCAGGCTTCGTCCTACGAGCAGTACTTC.